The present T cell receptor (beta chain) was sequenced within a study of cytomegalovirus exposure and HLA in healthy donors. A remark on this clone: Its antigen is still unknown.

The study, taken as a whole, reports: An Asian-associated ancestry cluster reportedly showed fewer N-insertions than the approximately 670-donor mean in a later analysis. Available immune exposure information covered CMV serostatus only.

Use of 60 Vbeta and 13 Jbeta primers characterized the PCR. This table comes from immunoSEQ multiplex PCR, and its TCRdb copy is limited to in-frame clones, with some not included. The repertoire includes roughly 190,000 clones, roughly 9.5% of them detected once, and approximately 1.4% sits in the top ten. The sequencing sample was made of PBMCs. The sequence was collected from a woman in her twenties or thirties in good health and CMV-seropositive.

The CDR3 region has the DNA TGCGCCAGCAGCCAAGTCAGGGGGGACTATGGCTACACCTTC. Amino acids: CASSQVRGDYGYTF. The gene calls are TRBV4-1 and TRBJ1-2, with 7 bases identical to TRBD1. The V segment lost 1 base and the J segment 3 bases; nucleotides outside the gene matches: 2. Germline-derived CDR1 and CDR2 are MGHRA and YSYEKL. The CDR3 totals 14 residues.